The subject of this entry is one T cell receptor (beta chain). Its antigen is currently unknown. PCR involved 60 Vbeta and 13 Jbeta primers. Some clones are missing from TCRdb's copy, which holds only in-frame ones; the method was immunoSEQ multiplex PCR. The top ten hold 6.5% to 8.5% of the sample, which has over 100,000 clones, 76% seen once. The data derive from a study of cytomegalovirus exposure and HLA in healthy donors. Findings and limits, study-wide: What was likely a sequencing artifact was a cluster of highly shared sequence variants. Upon later analysis, TCR association rates were observed to vary by HLA locus, being highest for DRB1 and lowest for HLA-C.

CDR3 size: 13 residues. V was pared by 8 bases and J by 9 bases, with 14 bases between. Germline-derived CDR1 and CDR2 are MDHEN and SYDVKM. Material for sequencing was PBMCs. The V gene is TRBV28, the J gene TRBJ1-6; D call uncertain. This receptor was obtained from a woman between 50 and 59 years old in good health and CMV-seropositive. In nucleotides, the CDR3 is TGTGCCAGCGGACGTAGGAGGATTTCACCCCTCCACTTT. This translates into CASGRRRISPLHF.